This T cell receptor (beta chain) was documented in a study of blood T cell repertoires in COVID-19. Study context: Acute and convalescent COVID-19 specimens originated in the United States, Italy and Spain. Sources were T cells, B-cell-depleted T cells, or PBMCs; the material itself was cDNA or gDNA.

CDR3 length: 13 residues. Germline V CDR1 and CDR2: SNHLY, FYNNEI. Per the authors' pipeline: Reference gene primer amplification yielded estimated nucleated cell counts. The assay was immunoSEQ multiplex PCR, and TCRdb's table has in-frame clones only and misses some. V, J and clone size are those of that table, while D and trimming were read from the DNA. Of approximately 100,000 clones listed, 80% to 95% are singletons. V and J are TRBV2 and TRBJ2-7, with D maybe TRBD1 (5 bases). The material sequenced was peripheral blood. The receptor was derived from a man in his sixties or seventies with acute or convalescent COVID-19. The CDR3 region is CAKGKEWSYEQYF. The CDR3 DNA sequence: TGTGCTAAGGGGAAGGAATGGTCCTACGAGCAGTACTTC.